This TCR beta chain comes out of a study of OX40 agonist ivuxolimab in advanced cancers. Whole-study context: Ivuxolimab, which patients received intravenously every 2 weeks, was dosed at 0.01 to 10 mg/kg. Study-level results: On average, CD8+ T cells had more expanded clones than CD4+. With doses of 0.1-3.0 mg/kg, partial responders showed among the lowest clonal expansion.

Regarding this clone: Its antigen is currently unknown.

The protocol was immunoSEQ multiplex PCR, while the TCRdb copy is restricted to in-frame clones and leaves out a portion. This sample yields 68,000 or so clones, of which about nine tenths are seen a single time; over 2% belongs to the top ten. Patients with autoimmune history or systemic immunosuppression were excluded. V was shortened by 6 bases and J by 5 bases, with 14 bases between the two germline ends. The CDR3 totals 13 residues. Germline CDR1 and CDR2: MNHEY and SVGAGI. The source is an adult with an advanced solid tumor such as melanoma, head and neck, liver or kidney cancer. V usage is TRBV6-5 and J usage is TRBJ2-7; a possible D gene is TRBD2 (6 bases). The material sequenced was CD4+ or CD8+ T cells sorted from blood, taken in a trial of the OX40 agonist ivuxolimab. Here the CDR3 reads CASRRAGGDEQYF. CDR3 nucleotides: TGTGCCAGCAGAAGGGCAGGAGGGGACGAGCAGTACTTC.